These T cell receptor beta chains were read from a single sample in a study of OX40 agonist ivuxolimab in advanced cancers. TCRdb's table, derived via immunoSEQ multiplex PCR, lists solely in-frame clones and lacks some. Among around 64,000 clones listed, around 80% were seen once. Specimen: CD4+ or CD8+ T cells sorted from blood, collected in a trial of the OX40 agonist ivuxolimab. The receptors derive from an adult with an advanced solid tumor such as melanoma, head and neck, liver or kidney cancer. The CDR3 runs from the conserved cysteine through the conserved F or W. The D gene is left open where the match is weak. Rows give clone size only sometimes, using once, few, many, or a class for an expanded clone.

DNA: TGTGCCAGTCGGGCGTTCTTTTCCTACAATGAGCAGTTCTTC
CDR3: CASRAFFSYNEQFF
J: TRBJ2-1
V: TRBV6-1
D: NA
size: NA

DNA: TGTGCCAGCAGCGACAGGGGGACCGGGGAGCTGTTTTTT
CDR3: CASSDRGTGELFF
J: TRBJ2-2
V: TRBV9
D: TRBD1
size: NA

DNA: TGTGCCAGCAGCGTACAGGGGGATAATGAAAAACTGTTTTTT
CDR3: CASSVQGDNEKLFF
J: TRBJ1-4
V: TRBV9
D: TRBD1
size: NA

DNA: TGTGCCAGCACCATTTTTCGGGGGGCCCGCACAGATACGCAGTATTTT
CDR3: CASTIFRGARTDTQYF
J: TRBJ2-3
V: TRBV11-2
D: NA
size: NA

DNA: TGCAGTGCTGGGTCCCGGGGAGGCTACACCTTC
CDR3: CSAGSRGGYTF
J: TRBJ1-2
V: TRBV20-1
D: NA
size: NA

DNA: TGTGCCAGCTCGAATAGAGGGACTTCGGATGAAGCTTTCTTT
CDR3: CASSNRGTSDEAFF
J: TRBJ1-1
V: TRBV18
D: NA
size: few

DNA: TGTGCCAGCACCCGTCTCCCCGGGGACTATGGCTACACCTTC
CDR3: CASTRLPGDYGYTF
J: TRBJ1-2
V: TRBV2
D: NA
size: NA

DNA: TGTGCCAGTAGTATCGCACAGGGGGCGGGCTACACCTTC
CDR3: CASSIAQGAGYTF
J: TRBJ1-2
V: TRBV19
D: TRBD1
size: NA

DNA: TGTGCCAGCAGCTCCGATACAGGATCCAATGAGCAGTTCTTC
CDR3: CASSSDTGSNEQFF
J: TRBJ2-1
V: TRBV11-3
D: NA
size: NA

DNA: TGTTCTGTGGACAGGGAGTCCTTAGAGCAGTACTTC
CDR3: CSVDRESLEQYF
J: TRBJ2-7
V: TRBV6-1
D: TRBD1
size: NA

DNA: TGTGCCAGCAGCCAAGGCGCAGGGGCAGAGACCCAGTACTTC
CDR3: CASSQGAGAETQYF
J: TRBJ2-5
V: TRBV14
D: NA
size: NA

DNA: TGTGCCAGCTCACAAGGGACAGGGGCGAACACAGATACGCAGTATTTT
CDR3: CASSQGTGANTDTQYF
J: TRBJ2-3
V: TRBV18
D: TRBD1
size: NA

DNA: TGTGCCTGGAGTGTACAGAAAAACTATGGCTACACCTTC
CDR3: CAWSVQKNYGYTF
J: TRBJ1-2
V: TRBV30
D: NA
size: NA

DNA: TGCGCCAGCAGCACATCGGGACAGCCCCAAGAGACCCAGTACTTC
CDR3: CASSTSGQPQETQYF
J: TRBJ2-5
V: TRBV5-1
D: TRBD1
size: NA

DNA: TGTGCCACCAGCAGAGATACAGGGGGCACAGATACGCAGTATTTT
CDR3: CATSRDTGGTDTQYF
J: TRBJ2-3
V: TRBV15
D: TRBD1
size: NA

DNA: TGTGCCAGCAGCCTACGGACAGACAACACTGAAGCTTTCTTT
CDR3: CASSLRTDNTEAFF
J: TRBJ1-1
V: TRBV5-4
D: NA
size: once

DNA: TGTGCCAGCAACGCTCCGGGACAGGGGTACGGTCAGCCCCAGCATTTT
CDR3: CASNAPGQGYGQPQHF
J: TRBJ1-5
V: TRBV6-6
D: TRBD1
size: NA

DNA: TGTGCCAGCAGCTACTCGGGGCCATCTAGCAATCAGCCCCAGCATTTT
CDR3: CASSYSGPSSNQPQHF
J: TRBJ1-5
V: TRBV5-8
D: NA
size: once

DNA: TGTGCCAGCAGCGTTCAAACTGGCACAGATACGCAGTATTTT
CDR3: CASSVQTGTDTQYF
J: TRBJ2-3
V: TRBV9
D: NA
size: NA

DNA: TGTGCCAGCAGCGGGGGACAGGGGAAGAACACTGAAGCTTTCTTT
CDR3: CASSGGQGKNTEAFF
J: TRBJ1-1
V: TRBV7-3
D: TRBD1
size: NA

DNA: TGTGCCAGCAGCATCGGACTAGCGGGGGGGGAGGGTGAGACCCAGTACTTC
CDR3: CASSIGLAGGEGETQYF
J: TRBJ2-5
V: TRBV7-2
D: TRBD2
size: NA

DNA: TGTGCCAGTAGTATGGGGATGGTGCACACAGATACGCAGTATTTT
CDR3: CASSMGMVHTDTQYF
J: TRBJ2-3
V: TRBV19
D: NA
size: NA

DNA: TGTGCCAGCAGCATGACGGCAGGAGGACTCACAGATACGCAGTATTTT
CDR3: CASSMTAGGLTDTQYF
J: TRBJ2-3
V: TRBV14
D: NA
size: NA

DNA: TGTGCCAGCAGTCTCTTCGGTAGCAATCAGCCCCAGCATTTT
CDR3: CASSLFGSNQPQHF
J: TRBJ1-5
V: TRBV25-1
D: NA
size: NA

DNA: TGTGCCAGCAGTGTCGCGGGGGGGCGTAATGAGCAGTTCTTC
CDR3: CASSVAGGRNEQFF
J: TRBJ2-1
V: TRBV6-4
D: TRBD2
size: few

DNA: TGTGCCAGCAGCCGCGACAGGCTCCCTCAAGAGACCCAGTACTTC
CDR3: CASSRDRLPQETQYF
J: TRBJ2-5
V: TRBV5-4
D: NA
size: NA

DNA: TGCGCCAGCAGCTCTCTAGCGGGGGTCTCCTACAATGAGCAGTTCTTC
CDR3: CASSSLAGVSYNEQFF
J: TRBJ2-1
V: TRBV5-1
D: TRBD2
size: once

DNA: TGTGCCAGCACCTCCTCCAATGAGCAGTTCTTC
CDR3: CASTSSNEQFF
J: TRBJ2-1
V: TRBV7-9
D: NA
size: NA

DNA: TGTGCCAGTAGCCGAACTCTTGGCACAGATACGCAGTATTTT
CDR3: CASSRTLGTDTQYF
J: TRBJ2-3
V: TRBV19
D: NA
size: once

DNA: TGTGCCATCAGGGCGACAGCTGGAAACACCATATATTTT
CDR3: CAIRATAGNTIYF
J: TRBJ1-3
V: TRBV10-3
D: NA
size: NA

DNA: TGTGCCAGCAGCCAGAGGACAGGCCAAGAGACCCAGTACTTC
CDR3: CASSQRTGQETQYF
J: TRBJ2-5
V: TRBV11-3
D: TRBD1
size: NA

DNA: TGTGCCAGCTCACCACCGGCCCAGCGGGGGTACGGGGAGCTGTTTTTT
CDR3: CASSPPAQRGYGELFF
J: TRBJ2-2
V: TRBV18
D: TRBD2
size: NA

DNA: TGTGCCAGCAGCTCTGGGCGGGGTTTCGAGCAGTACTTC
CDR3: CASSSGRGFEQYF
J: TRBJ2-7
V: TRBV5-6
D: NA
size: few

DNA: TGTGCCAGCAGTTACTTGGAAGGGAGTGGTGGCTACACCTTC
CDR3: CASSYLEGSGGYTF
J: TRBJ1-2
V: TRBV6-6
D: NA
size: NA

DNA: TGTGCCAGCACGACTAGCGGGGGAGGGACCGGGGAGCTGTTTTTT
CDR3: CASTTSGGGTGELFF
J: TRBJ2-2
V: TRBV19
D: TRBD2
size: NA

DNA: TGCGCCAGCAGCCACCCGGGACAGGGAGGGACTGAAGCTTTCTTT
CDR3: CASSHPGQGGTEAFF
J: TRBJ1-1
V: TRBV4-1
D: TRBD1
size: few

DNA: TGCGCCAGCAGCTTGGCGGCGGCTTCCTATGGCTACACCTTC
CDR3: CASSLAAASYGYTF
J: TRBJ1-2
V: TRBV5-1
D: NA
size: NA

DNA: TGCGCCAGCAGTCAAATACCGGTGACTAGCAGGGGGTCCTACAATGAGCAGTTCTTC
CDR3: CASSQIPVTSRGSYNEQFF
J: TRBJ2-1
V: TRBV23-1
D: NA
size: NA

DNA: TGTGCCAGTAGTATAGAGAGCCGAGCGGGGGGGCCCTATATCTACGAGCAGTACTTC
CDR3: CASSIESRAGGPYIYEQYF
J: TRBJ2-7
V: TRBV19
D: TRBD2
size: NA

DNA: TGTGCCAGCAGCTTTGGAAACTATGGCTACACCTTC
CDR3: CASSFGNYGYTF
J: TRBJ1-2
V: TRBV7-9
D: NA
size: NA

DNA: TGTGCCAGCAGCACCCGGACAGGGGTGATCACAGATACGCAGTATTTT
CDR3: CASSTRTGVITDTQYF
J: TRBJ2-3
V: TRBV5-8
D: TRBD1
size: once

DNA: TGCGCCAGCTCACTGGGACAGGGGAATTCACCCCTCCACTTT
CDR3: CASSLGQGNSPLHF
J: TRBJ1-6
V: TRBV18
D: TRBD1
size: NA

DNA: TGTGCCAGCAGTGAAGGGACAGGGGGTCAGCCCCAGCATTTT
CDR3: CASSEGTGGQPQHF
J: TRBJ1-5
V: TRBV2
D: TRBD1
size: NA

DNA: TGTGCCAGCAGCCAAGATCTTCAGCGGGGGCGAACAGATACGCAGTATTTT
CDR3: CASSQDLQRGRTDTQYF
J: TRBJ2-3
V: TRBV4-2
D: TRBD2
size: NA

DNA: TGTGCCAGCAGCGTCTCCACGGGGGACCCTCTGAATGAGCAGTTCTTC
CDR3: CASSVSTGDPLNEQFF
J: TRBJ2-1
V: TRBV9
D: NA
size: NA

DNA: TGTGCCAGCAGTTTAGGACAGGGGGCCGGCGAGCAGTACTTC
CDR3: CASSLGQGAGEQYF
J: TRBJ2-7
V: TRBV28
D: TRBD1
size: once

DNA: TGTGCCAGCAGGTCTCCAGGGGACACTGAAGCTTTCTTT
CDR3: CASRSPGDTEAFF
J: TRBJ1-1
V: TRBV11-3
D: NA
size: once

DNA: TGCGCCAGCAGCTTGGGGGGGTCCAATGAAAAACTGTTTTTT
CDR3: CASSLGGSNEKLFF
J: TRBJ1-4
V: TRBV5-1
D: NA
size: NA

DNA: TGTGCCAGCAGCCGGGACCCACTGTTGGGTGAAAAACTGTTTTTT
CDR3: CASSRDPLLGEKLFF
J: TRBJ1-4
V: TRBV14
D: NA
size: NA

DNA: TGCGCCAGCAGCTTAATGGGGTCCTCTGGAAACACCATATATTTT
CDR3: CASSLMGSSGNTIYF
J: TRBJ1-3
V: TRBV5-1
D: NA
size: NA

DNA: TGTGCCAGCAGTTACAGGACGGGGGGCTACGAGCAGTACTTC
CDR3: CASSYRTGGYEQYF
J: TRBJ2-7
V: TRBV6-6
D: TRBD2
size: NA

DNA: TGTGCCAGCAACTCGGTCTCGGAGAACACCATATATTTT
CDR3: CASNSVSENTIYF
J: TRBJ1-3
V: TRBV5-6
D: NA
size: NA

DNA: TGCAGCGCCCTGGAAGACAGCGGAAACACCATATATTTT
CDR3: CSALEDSGNTIYF
J: TRBJ1-3
V: TRBV29-1
D: NA
size: NA

DNA: TGTGCCAGCGAGGACTTCCCCAAACAAGAGACCCAGTACTTC
CDR3: CASEDFPKQETQYF
J: TRBJ2-5
V: TRBV2
D: NA
size: NA

DNA: TGTGCCAGCTCACCCGGACTAGCGGGGGGGCTTGAGCAGTACTTC
CDR3: CASSPGLAGGLEQYF
J: TRBJ2-7
V: TRBV18
D: TRBD2
size: NA